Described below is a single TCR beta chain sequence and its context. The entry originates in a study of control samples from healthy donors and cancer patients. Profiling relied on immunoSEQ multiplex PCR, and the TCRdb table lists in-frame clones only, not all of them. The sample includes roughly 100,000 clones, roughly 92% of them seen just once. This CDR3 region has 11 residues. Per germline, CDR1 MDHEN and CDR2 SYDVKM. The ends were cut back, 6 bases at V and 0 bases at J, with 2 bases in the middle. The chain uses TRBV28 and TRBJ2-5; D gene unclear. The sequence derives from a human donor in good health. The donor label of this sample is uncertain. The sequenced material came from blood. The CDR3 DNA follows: TGTGCCAGCAGCCACCAAGAGACCCAGTACTTC. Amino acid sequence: CASSHQETQYF.